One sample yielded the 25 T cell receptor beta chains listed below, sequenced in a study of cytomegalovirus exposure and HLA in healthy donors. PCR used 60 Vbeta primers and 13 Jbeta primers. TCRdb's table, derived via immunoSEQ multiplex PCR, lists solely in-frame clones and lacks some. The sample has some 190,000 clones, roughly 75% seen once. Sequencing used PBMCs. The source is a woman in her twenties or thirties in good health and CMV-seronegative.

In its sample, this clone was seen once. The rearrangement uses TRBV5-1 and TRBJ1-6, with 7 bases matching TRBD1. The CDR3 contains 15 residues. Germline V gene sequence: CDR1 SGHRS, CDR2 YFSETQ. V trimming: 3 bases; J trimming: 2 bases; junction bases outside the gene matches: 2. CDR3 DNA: TGCGCCAGCAGCTCCGGGACAGCCTATAATTCACCCCTCCACTTT. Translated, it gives CASSSGTAYNSPLHF.

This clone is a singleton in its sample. The CDR3 DNA reads as TGCAGCGCTTCCGACTCGGGGGGCAATCAGCCCCAGCATTTT. Translation: CSASDSGGNQPQHF. The chain combines TRBV29-1 with TRBJ1-5; D may be TRBD1 (5 bases). Looked up from germline, CDR1 is SQVTM and CDR2 is ANQGSEA. Trimming stripped 7 bases from V and 2 bases from J, with 15 bases between. CDR3 length: 14 amino acids.

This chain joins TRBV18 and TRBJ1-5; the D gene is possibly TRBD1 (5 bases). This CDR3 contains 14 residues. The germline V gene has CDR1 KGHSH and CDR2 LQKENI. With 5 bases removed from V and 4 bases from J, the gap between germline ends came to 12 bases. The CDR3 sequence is CASSTGRGNQPQHF. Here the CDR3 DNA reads TGTGCCAGCTCAACAGGACGGGGGAATCAGCCCCAGCATTTT.

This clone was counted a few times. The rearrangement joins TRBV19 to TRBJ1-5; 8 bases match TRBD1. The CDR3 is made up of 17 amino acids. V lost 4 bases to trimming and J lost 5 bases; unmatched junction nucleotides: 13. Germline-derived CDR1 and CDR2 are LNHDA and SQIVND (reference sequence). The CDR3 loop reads CASSSLGPARGHQPQHF. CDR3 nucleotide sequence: TGTGCCAGTAGTAGCCTGGGGCCCGCCAGGGGGCATCAGCCCCAGCATTTT.

CDR3 nucleotide sequence: TGTGCCAGCAGCTTATGGGCGGGGACAGCCCAAGAGACCCAGTACTTC. This gives the protein CASSLWAGTAQETQYF. This chain uses TRBV7-9 with TRBJ2-5, with D tentatively TRBD1 (7 bases). V was pared by 2 bases and J by 1 base, with 14 bases between. This CDR3 is built from 16 residues. Germline CDR1 is SEHNR and CDR2 is FQNEAQ (reference sequence).

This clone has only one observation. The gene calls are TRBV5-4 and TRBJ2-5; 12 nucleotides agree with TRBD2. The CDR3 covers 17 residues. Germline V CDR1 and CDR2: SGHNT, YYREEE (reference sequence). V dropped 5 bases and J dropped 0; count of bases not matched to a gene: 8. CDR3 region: CASSSTGLAGNQETQYF. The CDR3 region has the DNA TGTGCCAGCAGTTCAACCGGACTAGCGGGGAACCAAGAGACCCAGTACTTC. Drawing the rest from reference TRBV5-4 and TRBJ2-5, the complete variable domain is ETGVTQSPTHLIKTRGQQVTLRCSSQSGHNTVSWYQQALGQGPQFIFQYYREEENGRGNFPPRFSGLQFPNYSSELNVNALELDDSALYLCASSSTGLAGNQETQYFGPGTRLLVL.

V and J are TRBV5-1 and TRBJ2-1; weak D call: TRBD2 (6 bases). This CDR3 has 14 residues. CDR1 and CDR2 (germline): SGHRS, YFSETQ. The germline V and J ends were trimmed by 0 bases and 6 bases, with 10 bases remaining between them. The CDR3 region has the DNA TGCGCCAGCAGCTTGGGCGGGGCTGGCAATGAGCAGTTCTTC. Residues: CASSLGGAGNEQFF.

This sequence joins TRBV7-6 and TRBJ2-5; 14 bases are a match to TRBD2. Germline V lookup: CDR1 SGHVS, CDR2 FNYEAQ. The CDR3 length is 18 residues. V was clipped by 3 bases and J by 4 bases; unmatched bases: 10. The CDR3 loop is CASSFVEGTSGGAETQYF. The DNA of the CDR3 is TGTGCCAGCAGCTTCGTTGAGGGGACTAGCGGGGGCGCAGAGACCCAGTACTTC. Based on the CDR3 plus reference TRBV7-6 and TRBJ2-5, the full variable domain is GAGVSQSPRYKVTKRGQDVALRCDPISGHVSLYWYRQALGQGPEFLTYFNYEAQQDKSGLPNDRFSAERPEGSISTLTIQRTEQRDSAMYRCASSFVEGTSGGAETQYFGPGTRLLVL.

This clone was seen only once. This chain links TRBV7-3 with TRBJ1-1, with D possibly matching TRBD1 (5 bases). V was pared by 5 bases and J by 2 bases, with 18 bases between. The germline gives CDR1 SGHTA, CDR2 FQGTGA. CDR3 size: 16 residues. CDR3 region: CASSPPGNLRNTEAFF. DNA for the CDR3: TGTGCCAGCAGCCCCCCAGGGAACTTGAGAAACACTGAAGCTTTCTTT.

CDR3 amino acids: CASSYSNGQPQHF. The CDR3 bases are TGTGCCAGCAGTTACTCGAACGGTCAGCCCCAGCATTTT. The rearrangement joins TRBV6-5 to TRBJ1-5, with D hard to call. Germline values: CDR1 MNHEY, CDR2 SVGAGI. This CDR3 spans 13 amino acids. Trimming pared 0 bases from V and 6 bases from J, leaving 6 bases between.

CDR3 DNA: TGTGCCAGCAGCTTGGACAGTGTTCAGCCCCAGCATTTT. Its translation is CASSLDSVQPQHF. The chain has TRBV5-5 and TRBJ1-5; D is uncertain. Germline V gene sequence: CDR1 SGHKS, CDR2 YYEKEE (reference sequence). The V end was cut by 0 bases, the J end by 6 bases, with 7 bases between. The CDR3 is made up of 13 amino acids. Based on the CDR3 plus reference TRBV5-5 and TRBJ1-5, the full variable domain is DAGVTQSPTHLIKTRGQQVTLRCSPISGHKSVSWYQQVLGQGPQFIFQYYEKEERGRGNFPDRFSARQFPNYSSELNVNALLLGDSALYLCASSLDSVQPQHFGDGTRLSIL.

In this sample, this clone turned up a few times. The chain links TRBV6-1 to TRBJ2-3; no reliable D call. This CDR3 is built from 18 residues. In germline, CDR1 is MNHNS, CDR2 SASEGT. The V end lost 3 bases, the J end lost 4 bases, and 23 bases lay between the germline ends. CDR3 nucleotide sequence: TGTGCCAGCAGTGACAGAGATACCTTTCAAATACGGGCAGATACGCAGTATTTT. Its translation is CASSDRDTFQIRADTQYF.

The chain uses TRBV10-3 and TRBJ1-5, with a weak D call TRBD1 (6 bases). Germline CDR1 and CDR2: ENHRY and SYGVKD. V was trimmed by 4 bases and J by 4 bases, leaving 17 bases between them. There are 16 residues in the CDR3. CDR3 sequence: CAISGYLDRSNQPQHF. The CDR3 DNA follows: TGTGCCATCAGTGGTTATCTAGACAGGTCGAATCAGCCCCAGCATTTT.

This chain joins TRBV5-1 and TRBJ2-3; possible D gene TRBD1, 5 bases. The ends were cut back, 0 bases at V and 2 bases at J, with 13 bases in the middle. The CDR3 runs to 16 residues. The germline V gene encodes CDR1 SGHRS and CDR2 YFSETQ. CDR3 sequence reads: CASSLEARATTDTQYF. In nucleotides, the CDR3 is TGCGCCAGCAGCTTGGAGGCCAGGGCCACCACAGATACGCAGTATTTT. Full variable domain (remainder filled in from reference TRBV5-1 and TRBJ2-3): KAGVTQTPRYLIKTRGQQVTLSCSPISGHRSVSWYQQTPGQGLQFLFEYFSETQRNKGNFPGRFSGRQFSNSRSEMNVSTLELGDSALYLCASSLEARATTDTQYFGPGTRLTVL.

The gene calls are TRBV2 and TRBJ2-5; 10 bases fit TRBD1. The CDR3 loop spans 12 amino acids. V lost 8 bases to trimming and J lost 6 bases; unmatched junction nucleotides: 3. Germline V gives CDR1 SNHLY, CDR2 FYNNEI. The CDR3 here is CASRDRGKTQYF. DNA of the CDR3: TGTGCCAGCCGGGACAGGGGAAAGACCCAGTACTTC. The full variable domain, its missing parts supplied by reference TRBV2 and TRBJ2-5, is EPEVTQTPSHQVTQMGQEVILRCVPISNHLYFYWYRQILGQKVEFLVSFYNNEISEKSEIFDDQFSVERPDGSNFTLKIRSTKLEDSAMYFCASRDRGKTQYFGPGTRLLVL.

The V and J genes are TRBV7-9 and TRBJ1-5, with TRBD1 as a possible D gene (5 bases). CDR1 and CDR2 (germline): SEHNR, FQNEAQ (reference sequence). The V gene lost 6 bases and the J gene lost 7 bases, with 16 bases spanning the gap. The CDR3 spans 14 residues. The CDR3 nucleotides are TGTGCCAGCAGTTACGATCAGGGAGGACAGCCCCAGCATTTT. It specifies CASSYDQGGQPQHF.

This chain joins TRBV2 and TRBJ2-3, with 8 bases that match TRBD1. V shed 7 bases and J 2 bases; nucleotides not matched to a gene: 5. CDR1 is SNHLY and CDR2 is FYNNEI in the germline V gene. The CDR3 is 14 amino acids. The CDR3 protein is CASTGQGATDTQYF. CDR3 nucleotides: TGTGCCAGCACCGGGCAGGGGGCCACAGATACGCAGTATTTT.

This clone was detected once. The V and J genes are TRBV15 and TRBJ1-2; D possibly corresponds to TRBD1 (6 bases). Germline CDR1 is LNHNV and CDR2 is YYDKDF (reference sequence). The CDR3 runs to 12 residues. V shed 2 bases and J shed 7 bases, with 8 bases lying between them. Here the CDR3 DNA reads TGTGCCACCAGCAGAAACAGGGCTGGCTACACCTTC. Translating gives CATSRNRAGYTF.

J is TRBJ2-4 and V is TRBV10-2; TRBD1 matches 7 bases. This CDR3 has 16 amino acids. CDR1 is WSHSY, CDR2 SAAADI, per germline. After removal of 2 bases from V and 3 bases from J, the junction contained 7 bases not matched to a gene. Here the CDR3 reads CASSETRGRGKNIQYF. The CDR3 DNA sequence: TGCGCCAGCAGTGAGACGAGGGGGCGAGGCAAAAACATTCAGTACTTC.

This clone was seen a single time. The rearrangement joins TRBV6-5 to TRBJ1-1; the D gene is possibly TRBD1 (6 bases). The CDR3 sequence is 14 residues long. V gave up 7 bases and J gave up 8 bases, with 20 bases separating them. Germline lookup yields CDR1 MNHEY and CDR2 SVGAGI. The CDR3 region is CASTRFRQGSEAFF. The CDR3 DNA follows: TGTGCCAGCACCCGGTTTCGCCAGGGGTCGGAAGCTTTCTTT.

CDR3 sequence reads: CSDGGNYGYTF. In DNA, the CDR3 is TGCAGCGATGGAGGAAACTATGGCTACACCTTC. The chain carries TRBV29-1 and TRBJ1-2; no reliable D call. V was cut by 7 bases and J by 2 bases, with 8 bases left in between. In germline, CDR1 is SQVTM, CDR2 ANQGSEA. The CDR3 contains 11 residues. The complete variable domain, with remaining parts taken from reference TRBV29-1 and TRBJ1-2, reads SAVISQKPSRDICQRGTSLTIQCQVDSQVTMMFWYRQQPGQSLTLIATANQGSEATYESGFVIDKFPISRPNLTFSTLTVSNMSPEDSSIYLCSDGGNYGYTFGSGTRLTVV.

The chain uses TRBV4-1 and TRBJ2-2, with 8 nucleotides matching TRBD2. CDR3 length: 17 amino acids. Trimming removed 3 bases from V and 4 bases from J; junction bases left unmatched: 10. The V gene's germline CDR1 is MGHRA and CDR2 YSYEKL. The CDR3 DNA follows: TGCGCCAGCAGCCATGGCCCTCTAGCGGGCATCACCGGGGAGCTGTTTTTT. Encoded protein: CASSHGPLAGITGELFF.

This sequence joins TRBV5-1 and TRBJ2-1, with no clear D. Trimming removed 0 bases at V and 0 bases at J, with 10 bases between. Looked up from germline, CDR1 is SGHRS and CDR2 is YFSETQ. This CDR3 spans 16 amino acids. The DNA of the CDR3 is TGCGCCAGCAGCTTGGCCGTAGTATCCTCCTACAATGAGCAGTTCTTC. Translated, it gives CASSLAVVSSYNEQFF.

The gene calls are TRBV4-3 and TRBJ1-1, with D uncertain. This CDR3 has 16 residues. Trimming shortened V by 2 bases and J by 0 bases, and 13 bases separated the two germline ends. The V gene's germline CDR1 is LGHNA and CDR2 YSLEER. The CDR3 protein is CASSQTFTSLNTEAFF. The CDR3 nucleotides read TGCGCCAGCAGCCAAACTTTTACCTCATTGAACACTGAAGCTTTCTTT.

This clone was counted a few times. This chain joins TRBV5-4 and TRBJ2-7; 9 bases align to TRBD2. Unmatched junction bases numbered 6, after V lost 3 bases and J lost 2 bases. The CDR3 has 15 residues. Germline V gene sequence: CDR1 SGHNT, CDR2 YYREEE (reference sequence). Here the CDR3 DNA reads TGTGCCAGCAGCTCAAGCGGGGGGCTCCCCTACGAGCAGTACTTC. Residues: CASSSSGGLPYEQYF.